This TCR beta chain was identified in a study of cytomegalovirus exposure and HLA in healthy donors. Broader study findings: Certain indistinguishable V segments, among them TRBV6-2 and TRBV6-3, were excluded. Later analysis suggested links between common viral pathogens and several top significant clusters.

This CDR3 region has 17 residues. Germline V gene data show CDR1 as LNHDA and CDR2 as SQIVND (reference sequence). The V and J ends lost 7 bases and 5 bases respectively, with 24 bases between them. A word on this clone: Antigen specificity is unknown.

Vbeta (60) and Jbeta (13) primers were used in the PCR. Assay used: immunoSEQ multiplex PCR; TCRdb lists only in-frame clones, some missing. The sample shows approximately 170,000 clones, around 86% of them seen only once. The sequenced sample was PBMCs. The chain couples TRBV19 to TRBJ1-5; tentative D call: TRBD1 (5 bases). This clonotype originated in a male donor in good health and CMV-seronegative. The CDR3 DNA reads TGTGCCAGTATTTCGTCGGGGGGGGGAAATGGAGATCAGCCCCAGCATTTT. It specifies CASISSGGGNGDQPQHF.